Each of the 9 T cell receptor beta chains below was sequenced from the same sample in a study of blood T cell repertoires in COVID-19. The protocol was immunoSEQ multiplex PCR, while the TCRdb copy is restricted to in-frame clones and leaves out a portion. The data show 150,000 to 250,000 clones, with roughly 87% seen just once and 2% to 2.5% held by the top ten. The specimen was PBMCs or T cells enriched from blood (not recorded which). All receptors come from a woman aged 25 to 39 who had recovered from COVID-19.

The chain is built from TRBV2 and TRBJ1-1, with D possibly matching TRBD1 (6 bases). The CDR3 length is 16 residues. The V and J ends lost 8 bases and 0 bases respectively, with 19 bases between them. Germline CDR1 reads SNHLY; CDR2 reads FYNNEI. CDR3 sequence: CASDQDRSIMNTEAFF. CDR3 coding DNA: TGTGCCAGCGACCAGGACAGATCGATAATGAACACTGAAGCTTTCTTT.

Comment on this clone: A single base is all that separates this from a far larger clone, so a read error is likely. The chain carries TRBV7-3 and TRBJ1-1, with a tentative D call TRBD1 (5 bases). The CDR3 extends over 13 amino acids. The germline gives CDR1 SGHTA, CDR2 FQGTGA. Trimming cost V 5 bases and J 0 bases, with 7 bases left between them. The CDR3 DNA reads TGTGCCAGCAGCCAGACAGTGAACACTGAAGCTTTCTTT. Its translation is CASSQTVNTEAFF.

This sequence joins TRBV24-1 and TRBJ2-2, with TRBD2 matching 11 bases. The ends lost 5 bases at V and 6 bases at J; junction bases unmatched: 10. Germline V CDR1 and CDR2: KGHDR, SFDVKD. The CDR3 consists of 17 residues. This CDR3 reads CATSGPVAGGGAGELFF. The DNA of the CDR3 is TGTGCCACCAGTGGTCCCGTAGCGGGAGGGGGAGCCGGGGAGCTGTTTTTT.

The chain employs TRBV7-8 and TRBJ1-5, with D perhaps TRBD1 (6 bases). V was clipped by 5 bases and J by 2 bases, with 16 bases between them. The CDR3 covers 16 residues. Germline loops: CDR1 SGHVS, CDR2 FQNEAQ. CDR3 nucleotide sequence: TGTGCCAGCAGCATAAACAGGGATATGGGCAATCAGCCCCAGCATTTT. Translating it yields CASSINRDMGNQPQHF.

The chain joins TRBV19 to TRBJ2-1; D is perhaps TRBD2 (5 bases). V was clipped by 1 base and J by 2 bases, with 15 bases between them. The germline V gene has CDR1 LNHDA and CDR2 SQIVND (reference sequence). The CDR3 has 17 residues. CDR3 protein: CASSIVFREITYNEQFF. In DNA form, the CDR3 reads TGTGCCAGTAGTATAGTTTTTAGGGAGATCACCTACAATGAGCAGTTCTTC.

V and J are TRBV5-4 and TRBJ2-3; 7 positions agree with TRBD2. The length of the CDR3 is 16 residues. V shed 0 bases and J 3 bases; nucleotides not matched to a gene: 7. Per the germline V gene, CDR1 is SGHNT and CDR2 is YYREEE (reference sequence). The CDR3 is CASSLGGSVGTDTQYF. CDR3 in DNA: TGTGCCAGCAGCTTGGGCGGGAGCGTAGGAACAGATACGCAGTATTTT.

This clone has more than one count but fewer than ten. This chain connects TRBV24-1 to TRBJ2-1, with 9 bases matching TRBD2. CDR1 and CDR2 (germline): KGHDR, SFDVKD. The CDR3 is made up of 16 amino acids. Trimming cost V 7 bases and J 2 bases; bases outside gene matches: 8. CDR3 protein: CATSDSLAGTYNEQFF. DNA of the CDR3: TGTGCCACCAGCGACTCTCTAGCGGGAACCTACAATGAGCAGTTCTTC.

CDR3 protein: CASSLSNRGGSPLHF. CDR3 DNA: TGTGCCAGCAGCTTGAGTAACAGGGGAGGTTCACCCCTCCACTTT. The V call is TRBV7-9, the J call TRBJ1-6, with 7 bases aligning to TRBD1. Germline CDR1 is SEHNR and CDR2 is FQNEAQ (reference sequence). J gave up 9 bases and V 3 bases, and 8 bases lay outside the gene matches. This CDR3 contains 15 residues.

CDR3 sequence reads: CASSRDTPGADTQYF. In DNA, the CDR3 is TGTGCCAGCAGCCGAGATACGCCGGGGGCAGATACGCAGTATTTT. The chain is built from TRBV7-9 and TRBJ2-3; a weak D match, TRBD2 (6 bases). Germline V gene sequence: CDR1 SEHNR, CDR2 FQNEAQ (reference sequence). The CDR3 is made up of 15 amino acids. With 5 bases removed from V and 4 bases from J, the gap between germline ends came to 16 bases.